The T cell receptor (beta chain) under discussion was sequenced for a study of regulatory T cells in long-lasting Graves disease. Study-wide results and caveats: The TCR repertoire of persistent Graves' patients was less diverse than that of newly diagnosed ones. Persistent disease exhibited a predilection for TRBV28, TRBJ1-2 and TRBJ2-5.

Time point here: newly diagnosed GD, antithyroid drugs for less than 3 months. Preparation of the TCR library used RNA extracted from PBMCs. American Thyroid Association guidelines were used to diagnose Graves' disease. Many counts were recorded for this clonotype. Its antigen remains unknown. Germline V lookup: CDR1 DFQATT, CDR2 SNEGSKA (reference sequence). This CDR3 region has 16 residues. Trimming took 0 bases from V and 2 from J, leaving 14 bases between them. CDR3-region Arm-PCR and iRepertoire HTBI primers produced the TCR beta libraries. TCRdb re-called the multiplex PCR reads through MiXCR, storing one row per CDR3 protein. The sample holds some 330,000 distinct CDR3 sequences, roughly 10% seen once. The sample was also reused in another study, on T cells in Graves' hyperthyroidism and ophthalmopathy. This second study notes: With the HTBI primer set, the TCR CDR3 went through a first round of RT-PCR.

The receptor was derived from a woman between 18 and 29 years old with Graves disease. Sequences were derived from peripheral blood mononuclear cells (PBMCs), sampled at new diagnosis, from a patient treated with antithyroid drugs. This chain joins TRBV20-1 and TRBJ2-1, with a weak D call TRBD1 (6 bases). The CDR3 DNA reads TGCAGTGCTAGAGATCTGGGGGCGTCAACCTACAATGAGCAGTTCTTC. Translating it yields CSARDLGASTYNEQFF.